This T cell receptor (beta chain) came from a study of shared clonotypes between healthy human individuals (dated by TCRdb to 2018 to 2021). Broadly, across the study: The cohort comprised a couple of women and three men aged 18 to 49 years. For each donor, CD4 naive and CD4 memory were each run on three plates, CD8 naive on two plates, and CD8 memory on one plate. The study deeply sequenced blood TCR repertoires of about 5 healthy adults to estimate repertoire size and the extent of clonotype sharing between individuals. Different laboratories and diverse techniques were used to prepare libraries and sequence TCR repertoires, to increase sequencing depth and limit assay-specific biases. Between about 0.85 and 10 billion PBMCs per donor were obtained by leukapheresis.

Using the deep immunoSEQ assay, multiplex PCR amplified TCR CDR3 regions from genomic DNA. Genomic DNA extracted from each cell subset was distributed evenly over all wells of several immunoSEQ 96-well plates, and each plate served as one replicate. Each replicate PCR for sorted subsets received about 200 ng genomic DNA, equal to some 32,000 T cell genomes. Purified libraries were quantified with a Qubit 3.0 fluorometer, sized on a Bioanalyzer 2100, and re-quantified with the KAPA Library Quantification kit. Each immunoSEQ 96-well plate was sequenced on its own single-read 150-cycle Illumina NextSeq 550 flow cell. The authors processed their data as follows. Because the immunoSEQ output held only junctional sequences and lacked quality scores, the filtering could not match the filtering applied to full-length reads. Sequences were annotated with PyIR, a Python wrapper for IgBLAST v1.9, and V/J genes and CDR3 were assigned using IMGT germline references. Reads were filtered out if the reads had weak V/J assignments (E-value above 1e-6), no CDR3, stop codons, out-of-frame junctions, or ambiguous translated residues. V3J clonotypes were defined as sequences sharing an identical inferred V gene, J gene, and CDR3 amino acid sequence. Percentage overlap between repertoires was calculated by dividing the number of shared unique clonotypes by the size of the smaller repertoire. Repertoire richness was assessed with RTK rarefaction, the Chao1 estimator, and Recon v2.1 estimates of unobserved clonotypes. OLGA was used to compute generation probabilities for all TCRbeta clonotypes that the gDNA method yielded from a handful of donors. What TCRdb holds here is the immuneACCESS table cut down to in-frame rearrangements. Part of the clones is not present; checked against another copy, under half of the missing clones reflect an unresolved V gene, and the others are unexplained. V and J calls and clone size come straight from that table; D and trimming were deduced from the DNA. In this sample the table shows under 850,000 clones, 55% to 80% of which occur a single time. The ten largest clones represent 1.8% of the sample.

Via the germline V gene, CDR1 is MDHEN and CDR2 SYDVKM. V is trimmed back by 3 bases and J by 3 bases, and the junction contains 8 bases that no gene match accounts for. The CDR3 runs 16 amino acids, cysteine and phenylalanine included. The retained sequence is limited to the CDR3, 48 bases, with the frame set at the first base. Remarks on this clone: Its antigen is still unknown. Per-nucleotide qualities are absent, and no much larger clonotype sits a single base away.

On the study overall, not on this receptor specifically: Compared with non-shared clonotypes, the clonotypes found in all four sorted-subset donors had higher generation probabilities. Naive subsets generally had larger estimated clonotype richness than memory subsets did. When a few donors were compared, the shared fraction of clonotypes was about 5% for naive CD4, approximately 3.3% for naive CD8, about 2.4% for memory CD4, and roughly 0.4% for memory CD8. Even with the large sequencing depth, rarefaction of the sorted-subset datasets indicated that sequencing was incomplete. Sampling was limited to blood, and TCR repertoires in tissue likely differ from TCR repertoires in blood. Because the study included a small number of donors, the genetic and exposure-history diversity represented was limited. Pairwise subsampling led to the expectation that sequencing depth would affect the degree of clonotype sharing among donors.

Healthy HIV-negative adults with no recently reported acute infections or vaccinations were included as donors. Every donor was a Caucasian adult residing in Nashville, Tennessee, USA. CD4+ T cells were enriched by magnetic negative selection; naive cells were then positively selected on CD45RA, and the negative fraction formed the memory subset. Blood was obtained by leukapheresis, after which PBMCs were separated by Ficoll-Histopaque density gradient centrifugation and cryopreserved in liquid nitrogen vapor phase. Purity and quantity of every magnetically sorted T cell population were checked by analytical flow cytometry. Genomic DNA was isolated from every sorted fraction and measured by UV absorbance on a Nanodrop 2000c.

This clonotype was sampled from a woman in her thirties in good health. The sequence is built from TRBV28 and TRBJ2-4; TRBD2 aligns with 7 central bases. The sample taken for sequencing was memory CD4+ T cells sorted from blood. In the paper's terms, the cell subset or site label means: CD45RA-negative fraction. DNA sequence: TGTGCCAGCAGTTTTGGGAGGTGGGGGGGCAAAAACATTCAGTACTTC. This codes for CASSFGRWGGKNIQYF.